What follows describes a single T cell receptor beta chain. The data derive from a study of T cell changes during pregnancy in multiple sclerosis. Method: immunoSEQ multiplex PCR; TCRdb's copy keeps in-frame clones and lacks some. This table has around 66,000 clones, 91% appearing once. The V gene's germline CDR1 is LNHDA and CDR2 SQIVND (reference sequence). Deletions cut 6 bases from V and 1 base from J, with 10 bases between. This CDR3 has 14 amino acids. Source: peripheral blood, taken after pregnancy. The TCR was taken from a female donor in good health, enrolled as a control in a pregnancy study. The genes are TRBV19 and TRBJ1-3; TRBD1 is a possible D gene (6 bases). DNA of the CDR3: TGTGCCAGTAGCCCGACAGGATCTGGAAACACCATATATTTT. Its protein product is CASSPTGSGNTIYF.